The 2 T cell receptor beta chains given below trace back to one sample, sequenced in a study of vaccination and CD4 T cells after COVID-19 (dated by TCRdb to 2021 to 2024). The treatment or condition label, as the study defines it: roughly 10-day PBMC culture with coronavirus spike peptide pools or control peptides (ViraFEST assay). Their specific antigens are unknown. Libraries came from PCR. Sequencing relied on an Illumina iSeq 100. DNA from cultured CD4+ T cells was subjected to TCR sequencing with the Oncomine TCR Beta short-read assay at the Johns Hopkins FTIC core. Using fastp trimming at Q25 and MiXCR clonotype assembly, TCRdb reanalyzed the public sequencing data and kept in-frame beta chains. Identical CDR3 protein sequences are pooled into one entry, listed with their most common genes and DNA. The sample profile shows roughly 10,000 distinct CDR3 sequences; 50% to 55% of them were found once. About 10% of the sample is in the top ten clones.

Material for sequencing was CD4+ T cells from blood, cultured in vitro. The receptors here all came from a human donor who had recovered from COVID-19.

This chain connects TRBV6-1 to TRBJ1-5; 8 positions match TRBD1. Germline assignment: CDR1 MNHNS and CDR2 SASEGT. J gave up 2 bases and V 6 bases, and 3 bases lay outside the gene matches. This CDR3 has 14 residues. CDR3 in amino acids: CASSGQGGNQPQHF. CDR3 nucleotide sequence: TGTGCCAGCAGCGGACAGGGTGGCAATCAGCCCCAGCATTTT.

This clonotype was counted a few times. The chain joins TRBV2 to TRBJ2-7; TRBD1 matches at 11 bases. J gave up 3 bases and V 7 bases, and 5 bases lay outside the gene matches. Germline assignment: CDR1 SNHLY and CDR2 FYNNEI. The CDR3 is 14 amino acids. CDR3 coding DNA: TGTGCCAGCAAGGACAGGGGGCGAGGCTACGAGCAGTACTTC. Translation: CASKDRGRGYEQYF. The whole variable domain, remainder taken from reference TRBV2 and TRBJ2-7, is EPEVTQTPSHQVTQMGQEVILRCVPISNHLYFYWYRQILGQKVEFLVSFYNNEISEKSEIFDDQFSVERPDGSNFTLKIRSTKLEDSAMYFCASKDRGRGYEQYFGPGTRLTVT.